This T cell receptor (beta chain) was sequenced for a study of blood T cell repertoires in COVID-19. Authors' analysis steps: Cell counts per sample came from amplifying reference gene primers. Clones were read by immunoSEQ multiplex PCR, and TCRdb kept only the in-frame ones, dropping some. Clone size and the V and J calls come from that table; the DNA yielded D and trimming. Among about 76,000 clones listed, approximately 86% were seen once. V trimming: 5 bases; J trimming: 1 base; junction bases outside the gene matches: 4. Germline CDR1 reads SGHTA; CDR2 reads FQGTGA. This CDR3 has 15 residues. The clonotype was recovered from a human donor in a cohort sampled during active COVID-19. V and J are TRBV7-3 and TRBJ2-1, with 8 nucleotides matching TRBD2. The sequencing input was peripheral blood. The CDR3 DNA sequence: TGTGCCAGCAGCGCGGGAGGCACGTCCTACAATGAGCAGTTCTTC. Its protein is CASSAGGTSYNEQFF.